The 10 T cell receptor beta chains reported below all come from one sample, sequenced in a study of T cell repertoires in cytomegalovirus infection (dated by TCRdb to between 2019 and 2020). Reading the label with the study, this specimen's treatment or condition is: in vitro stimulation with specific CMV peptide epitopes to enrich CMV-specific T cells. Their antigens remain unidentified. Sequenced using an Illumina HiSeq 1500. TCRdb trimmed the raw reads at Q25, called clones with MiXCR and kept productive beta chains. All rows with the same CDR3 protein become a single entry with the most common DNA and genes. The sample has hundreds of thousands of distinct CDR3 sequences on record, roughly 28% of them singletons. About 20% of the sample goes to the ten largest clones. This specimen was cultured PBMCs, taken from culture after CMV antigen stimulation. These receptors all stem from a human donor in good health (CMV status not recorded). Some clones in this sample may be carry-over from other donors' samples.

This clonotype turned up a few times. This chain connects TRBV27 to TRBJ2-1; D remains unclear. Germline V gene data show CDR1 as MNHEY and CDR2 as SMNVEV (reference sequence). Deletions cut 2 bases from V and 0 bases from J, with 11 bases between. This CDR3 has 16 amino acids. Written as DNA, the CDR3 is TGTGCCAGCAGTTTAACCCCCAGTCCCTCCTACAATGAGCAGTTCTTC. Translated: CASSLTPSPSYNEQFF.

A few counts support this clonotype. The chain links TRBV6-6 to TRBJ2-1; 7 bases are shared with TRBD1. Trimming removed 5 bases from V and 14 bases from J; junction bases left unmatched: 12. The CDR3 spans 13 residues. Germline V gene data show CDR1 as MNHNY and CDR2 as SVGAGI (reference sequence). The CDR3 DNA is TGTGCCAGCAGTACCGGGACAGATTCGAGCAAGTTCTTC. Residues: CASSTGTDSSKFF.

The chain combines TRBV5-4 with TRBJ1-1; 10 positions agree with TRBD1. Trimming removed 4 bases from V and 10 bases from J; junction bases left unmatched: 4. The germline CDR1 and CDR2 sequences are SGHNT and YYREEE (reference sequence). The CDR3 totals 12 residues. DNA for the CDR3: TGTGCCAGCAGCATCGGACAGGGGGGAGCTTTCTTT. Amino acid sequence: CASSIGQGGAFF. Using reference TRBV5-4 and TRBJ1-1 for the parts outside the CDR3, the full variable domain is ETGVTQSPTHLIKTRGQQVTLRCSSQSGHNTVSWYQQALGQGPQFIFQYYREEENGRGNFPPRFSGLQFPNYSSELNVNALELDDSALYLCASSIGQGGAFFGQGTRLTVV.

Only a few counts were recorded for this clonotype. This sequence joins TRBV9 and TRBJ1-5; maybe TRBD1 (6 bases). V shed 3 bases and J shed 3 bases, with 10 bases lying between them. Germline CDR1 reads SGDLS; CDR2 reads YYNGEE. This CDR3 spans 14 amino acids. The CDR3 DNA follows: TGTGCCAGCAGCGGGCGGACAGACAATCAGCCCCAGCATTTT. Translating it yields CASSGRTDNQPQHF.

The rearrangement uses TRBV5-5 and TRBJ1-2; maybe TRBD1 (6 bases). CDR1 is SGHKS and CDR2 is YYEKEE in the germline V gene (reference sequence). V was shortened by 0 bases and J by 8 bases, with 11 bases between the two germline ends. This CDR3 has 13 amino acids. This CDR3 reads CASSLGWGGGYTF. Here the CDR3 DNA reads TGTGCCAGCAGCTTGGGCTGGGGGGGCGGCTACACCTTC.

V gene TRBV27 combines with J gene TRBJ2-1; the D gene is possibly TRBD2 (5 bases). Trimming removed 6 bases at V and 1 base at J, with 13 bases between. Germline values: CDR1 MNHEY, CDR2 SMNVEV (reference sequence). The CDR3 is made up of 15 amino acids. Here the CDR3 DNA reads TGTGCCAGCAGGCCTACTAGGAGTTCCTACAATGAGCAGTTCTTC. It codes for CASRPTRSSYNEQFF.

The table lists this clonotype with a few counts. The rearrangement uses TRBV10-3 and TRBJ1-1; D ambiguous. V lost 0 bases to trimming and J lost 3 bases, with 14 bases between them. Germline CDR1 ENHRY, CDR2 SYGVKD. The CDR3 runs 16 residues. The CDR3 DNA sequence: TGTGCCATCAGTGAGTCCTTGGTCAAGGAGGACACTGAAGCTTTCTTT. Residues: CAISESLVKEDTEAFF.

This chain connects TRBV12-3 or TRBV12-4 to TRBJ2-3, with 11 bases that match TRBD1. V dropped 6 bases and J dropped 4; count of bases not matched to a gene: 9. This CDR3 is 16 amino acids long. Written as DNA, the CDR3 is TGTGCCAGCAGCCCCGGAGGGGGACAGGGGGCAGATACGCAGTATTTT. Its protein is CASSPGGGQGADTQYF.

This clonotype was counted between two and nine times. This chain links TRBV4-1 with TRBJ2-5, with a tentative D call TRBD2 (6 bases). Germline V gene sequence: CDR1 MGHRA, CDR2 YSYEKL. This CDR3 is 14 amino acids long. Deletions cut 4 bases from V and 1 base from J, with 10 bases between. CDR3 region: CASSRGNTQETQYF. The DNA for the CDR3 is TGCGCCAGCAGCCGCGGGAACACCCAAGAGACCCAGTACTTC.

This clonotype was seen at least ten times. The rearrangement uses TRBV19 and TRBJ1-5; 7 bases are a match to TRBD1. V was clipped by 9 bases and J by 5 bases; unmatched bases: 16. The CDR3 extends over 16 amino acids. CDR1 LNHDA and CDR2 SQIVND come from the germline V gene (reference sequence). The CDR3, as DNA: TGTGCCAGCACCGAAATTACAGGGGTTTGGGATCAGCCCCAGCATTTT. It codes for CASTEITGVWDQPQHF.